These 9 T cell receptor beta chains were sequenced from one sample in a study of blood T cell repertoires in COVID-19. The table came from immunoSEQ multiplex PCR; TCRdb's copy has only in-frame clones and leaves some out. Here the sample spans 90,000 or so clones, 70% to 85% being singletons. The sequencing sample was made of peripheral blood. The receptors here all came from a man aged 55 to 70 with acute or convalescent COVID-19.

V usage is TRBV28 and J usage is TRBJ1-6; D is unclear. The CDR3 totals 15 residues. V was pared by 7 bases and J by 0 bases, with 10 bases between. CDR1 and CDR2 (germline): MDHEN, SYDVKM. The CDR3 sequence: CASKIQSSYNSPLHF. CDR3 nucleotides: TGTGCCAGCAAGATACAGAGCTCCTATAATTCACCCCTCCACTTT.

This chain connects TRBV4-1 to TRBJ2-2, with a possible D match to TRBD2 (6 bases). The germline gives CDR1 MGHRA, CDR2 YSYEKL. CDR3 length: 20 amino acids. V gave up 1 base and J gave up 0 bases, with 21 bases separating them. In DNA form, the CDR3 reads TGCGCCAGCAGCCAAGGGCCCCTCTTTGGGGGGACCCCGAACACCGGGGAGCTGTTTTTT. Amino acids: CASSQGPLFGGTPNTGELFF.

The V and J genes are TRBV6-5 and TRBJ2-2, with D unclear. The CDR3 contains 12 residues. Germline V gene lookup returns CDR1 MNHEY and CDR2 SVGAGI. V was trimmed by 2 bases and J by 6 bases, leaving 4 bases between them. CDR3 residues: CASSYEAGELFF. The CDR3 region has the DNA TGTGCCAGCAGTTACGAGGCCGGGGAGCTGTTTTTT.

This chain links TRBV27 with TRBJ2-2, with TRBD2 as a possible D gene (7 bases). Germline V CDR1 and CDR2: MNHEY, SMNVEV (reference sequence). V dropped 5 bases and J dropped 3 bases, with 16 bases sitting between them. The CDR3 covers 16 residues. The CDR3 nucleotides read TGTGCCAGCAGTCCCTATGGGGGGGCCTACACCGGGGAGCTGTTTTTT. The encoded protein is CASSPYGGAYTGELFF.

This chain uses TRBV5-8 with TRBJ1-1, with D perhaps matching TRBD1 (6 bases). The V end lost 2 bases, the J end lost 5 bases, and 16 bases lay between the germline ends. The CDR3 is 15 residues long. Germline loops: CDR1 SGHTS, CDR2 YDEGEE. The CDR3 region has the DNA TGTGCCAGCAGCTTAGTGGCAGGGGAGGGAACTGAAGCTTTCTTT. It yields the protein CASSLVAGEGTEAFF.

The chain uses TRBV27 and TRBJ2-7; tentative D call: TRBD1 (5 bases). V was pared by 2 bases and J by 3 bases, with 14 bases between. CDR3 length: 15 residues. CDR1 and CDR2 from the germline V gene are MNHEY and SMNVEV (reference sequence). The DNA of the CDR3 is TGTGCCAGCAGTTTAAGGCCAAGGGGATTCTACGAGCAGTACTTC. Amino acids: CASSLRPRGFYEQYF.

This chain joins TRBV5-1 and TRBJ2-3; tentatively, D is TRBD1 (6 bases). The CDR3 contains 17 residues. V gave up 4 bases and J gave up 0 bases, with 18 bases separating them. Germline lookup yields CDR1 SGHRS and CDR2 YFSETQ. The CDR3 coding sequence is TGCGCCAGCAGCCAGGTGCCGACAGGAAGAAGCACAGATACGCAGTATTTT. This gives the protein CASSQVPTGRSTDTQYF.

This chain connects TRBV28 to TRBJ1-1; D perhaps matches TRBD1 (5 bases). The length of the CDR3 is 13 residues. V was cut by 8 bases and J by 8 bases, with 18 bases left in between. In germline, CDR1 is MDHEN, CDR2 SYDVKM. For the CDR3, the DNA is TGTGCCAGCTACAAAACCGGACGACAGGAAGCTTTCTTT. Its translation is CASYKTGRQEAFF.

The chain links TRBV6-5 to TRBJ1-4, with D possibly being TRBD1 (6 bases). V dropped 6 bases and J dropped 4 bases, with 15 bases sitting between them. From germline, CDR1 is MNHEY and CDR2 SVGAGI. The CDR3 length is 15 residues. The CDR3: CASRAHRVINEKLFF. The DNA for the CDR3 is TGTGCCAGCAGAGCCCACAGGGTAATTAATGAAAAACTGTTTTTT.